The clone carrying this TCR beta chain was counted a few times. These data originate in a study of blood T cell repertoires in COVID-19. The method was immunoSEQ multiplex PCR; TCRdb's version includes in-frame clones alone and lacks a portion of them. Of around 200,000 clones in the sample, about 81% were seen once. The CDR3 is made up of 14 amino acids. V was cut by 6 bases and J by 1 base, with 13 bases left in between. Germline CDR1 and CDR2: MNHEY and SMNVEV (reference sequence). The specimen was PBMCs or T cells enriched from blood (not recorded which). The V gene is TRBV27, the J gene TRBJ2-7; no clear D gene. This receptor was obtained from a man aged 40-55 years who had recovered from COVID-19. The CDR3 DNA reads as TGTGCCAGCAGCAGGTTTTTTGGTTCCTACGAGCAGTACTTC. Translated, it gives CASSRFFGSYEQYF.